This T cell receptor (beta chain) was found in a study of post-analysis software for immune sequencing data. Regarding the study as a whole: Patients had higher frequencies than controls of five or six TRBV segments, including TRBV5-6, TRBV5-1 and TRBV20-1.

CDR3 length: 14 amino acids. The germline CDR1 and CDR2 sequences are DFQATT and SNEGSKA (reference sequence). Notes on this clonotype: The antigen is undetermined.

Unique-molecular-identifier-tagged TCR beta cDNA libraries were used. One entry per CDR3 protein, called by TCRdb with MiXCR from the PCR reads. This table has approximately 570,000 distinct CDR3 sequences, around 47% appearing once. The TCR comes from a girl aged 10 to 17 with multiple sclerosis. Material: blood. The V call is TRBV20-1, the J call TRBJ2-4, with 8 bases that match TRBD1. Gene TRBJ2-7 matches the end of the DNA better, so the J call may be wrong. CDR3 bases: TGCAGTGCAACGAATACAGGGGGAAAATACGAGCAGTACTTC. Protein product: CSATNTGGKYEQYF.